The T cell receptor beta chain under discussion was sequenced for a study of cytotoxic CD8 clonotypes in ibrutinib-treated CLL. About the study: Response samples were drawn at a median of about twelve months of treatment, range 6 to 36. Study-wide findings and caveats: The public clonotypes identified were infrequent and showed contraction or stability on treatment. Baseline clonality exceeded age-matched healthy donors and tracked circulating CD8+ T-cell counts.

The CDR3 totals 13 residues. Germline V gene sequence: CDR1 MNHNY, CDR2 SVGAGI (reference sequence). V gave up 6 bases and J gave up 7 bases, with 16 bases separating them. Measured with immunoSEQ multiplex PCR; TCRdb has only the in-frame clones, and not every one. Seen here are 150,000 or so clones, 70% to 90% observed once, and the top ten hold roughly 7.6%. The sample holds a few counts of this clone. Its antigen is undetermined. This clonotype was sampled from a human donor with chronic lymphocytic leukemia. The sample in question was PBMCs, obtained after 36 months of ibrutinib treatment. The V and J genes are TRBV6-6 and TRBJ2-7, with D unclear. The CDR3 coding sequence is TGTGCCAGCAGCGACCCAGGCCTGGATGAGCAGTACTTC. This encodes CASSDPGLDEQYF.